The T cell receptor beta chain under discussion was sequenced for a study of blood T cell repertoires in COVID-19. About the research overall: From the United States, Italy and Spain came samples of acute and convalescent COVID-19. PBMCs, B-cell-depleted T cells, or T cells provided the cDNA or gDNA that made up the material.

This clone was observed a few times. In the study's own analysis: Estimates of nucleated cell counts were drawn from the amplification of reference gene primers. Sequenced by immunoSEQ multiplex PCR; TCRdb stores in-frame clones only, minus some. That table furnishes V, J and clone size, whereas the DNA furnished D and trimming. The profile shows 300,000 to 400,000 clones, about nine tenths of them singletons. Patients at the Seattle site were enrolled during active infection and followed longitudinally. Sequenced material: peripheral blood. This receptor was obtained from a woman aged 70 to 79 with COVID-19, enrolled during active disease.

The CDR3 coding sequence is TGTGCCAGCAGCCCCTACGGACAGGGGAGAGGCTACACCTTC. As protein: CASSPYGQGRGYTF. The J gene is TRBJ1-2, the V gene TRBV7-2; TRBD1 aligns across 9 bases. This CDR3 spans 14 amino acids. V gave up 5 bases and J gave up 8 bases; unmatched junction bases: 9. Germline V gene sequence: CDR1 SGHTA, CDR2 FQGNSA.